The TCR beta chain described here comes from a study of blood T cells in healthy people across ages. CDR1 and CDR2 from the germline V gene are SQVTM and ANQGSEA. V lost 3 bases to trimming and J lost 7 bases, with 6 bases between them. This CDR3 contains 10 residues. To note about this clonotype: Its antigen remains unidentified.

Caucasian individuals from Russia who were healthy and aged about 6 to 95 acted as donors. Whenever a sample was processed, at least 6.5 million PBMCs were isolated. Per sample, at least 6 micrograms of total RNA were extracted. A sample-barcoded 5' primer and a J-beta primer mix were used in a second PCR of roughly 6 to 12 cycles. Via MiXCR, TCRdb re-called the 5' RACE reads, giving one row per CDR3 protein. The sample includes nearly 800,000 distinct CDR3 sequences, just over 55% of them seen just once. Findings of the study overall: Observed TCR beta diversity per million T cells went down as age went up. This fall followed a roughly linear course with age.

The V gene is TRBV29-1, the J gene TRBJ1-2; D call uncertain. The sequence was collected from a man between 40 and 49 years old in good health. The source material was blood. The CDR3 loop is CSVENGGYTF. In DNA, the CDR3 is TGCAGCGTTGAGAACGGTGGCTACACCTTC.